Given below is one T cell receptor beta chain in context. Its antigen is currently not known. This entry comes from a study of cytomegalovirus exposure and HLA in healthy donors (dated by TCRdb to about 2017). With respect to the entire study: An earlier analysis of some 600 of the donors reported approximately 260 Gb of sequence data and around 110 million unique TCR beta sequences obtained from about 180 million T cells. Across roughly 420 genotyped donors of the cohort, an average of 235,054 unique TCR beta nucleotide sequences per donor were sequenced, and roughly 20% of those sequences were non-productive. The number of typed donors differed by locus: about 620-640 for A, B, C, DRB1 and DQB1; approximately 540 for DQA1; approximately 610 for DPA1; and some 450 for DPB1. The study used immunosequencing to profile the T cell repertoires of some 600 subjects and linked those repertoires to cytomegalovirus serostatus. In addition to the first cohort of roughly 700 subjects, a separate validation cohort of approximately 120 different subjects was used. In an earlier analysis of 587 of the donors, high-throughput TCR beta sequencing was used to judge whether each TCR beta V gene segment behaved as functional or pseudogenic. Genome-wide SNP genotypes for about 65% of the 666 donors were used in a later genetic analysis, which treated that subset as a discovery cohort. The study was designed to test whether signatures of past pathogen exposure could be identified by cataloging public T cell receptors. Among the roughly 370 genotyped donors, approximately 76% belonged to the genetic ancestry cluster associated with self-reported Caucasian donors. Several DR-DQ haplotypes were treated as single units for association and clustering because of strong linkage in the cohort. Both class I and class II loci were covered by HLA typing, at four-digit resolution. In the later analysis, no new phenotypic data were used to find candidate immune exposures; instead, reliance was placed on TCR beta sequences and their occurrence across donors. An early release that covered approximately 600 HLA-typed donors contained approximately 290 gigabases of sequencing data and 75 million to 100 million unique TCR sequences. To predict cytomegalovirus infection status, the study combined high-throughput TCR immunosequencing, statistical association of individual TCRs with disease status, and machine learning. All discovery cohort repertoires had been generated using a single sequencing platform. In a later analysis, previously published TCR beta repertoires from some 640 donors were re-analyzed and high-resolution HLA genotyping was added so that TCR occurrence patterns could be studied. Alongside the repertoire data, information on donor age, sex, ethnicity and CMV serostatus was compiled.

From V the trimming removes 3 bases and from J it removes 8 bases, while the gene matches leave 5 bases of the junction unaccounted for. The CDR3 goes from the cysteine to the phenylalanine over 15 residues. Only the CDR3 portion is preserved as DNA: 45 bases, with reading frame beginning at the first base. As encoded in the germline V gene (reference sequence), CDR1 is SEHNR while CDR2 is FQNEAQ. Study-level results and caveats: Most TCR sequences were observed very rarely across donors, whereas some public TCRs were present in many individuals. In the study, approximately 150 TCR beta chains were listed as associated with cytomegalovirus. Presence/absence analyses assumed roughly uniform sequencing depth across donors, an assumption that may not hold. Only TCR beta chains were sequenced in this cohort, and the absence of alpha or paired-chain data limited detectable features. An association between a missense DCLRE1C variant and V-gene and J-gene trimming of TCR beta chains was found in a later genetic analysis and replicated in an independent cohort. According to the authors, the approach could potentially be generalized to other disease states and immunological phenotypes. A later analysis associated 17,000 or so TCR beta sequences with specific HLA alleles at a false discovery rate of 0.05. According to a later analysis, TCR association rates differed among HLA loci, with DRB1 alleles showing the most associated TCRs and HLA-C alleles showing the fewest. A later analysis found that most CMV-associated TCR beta chains appeared HLA-restricted, with HLA associations seemingly driven largely by CMV exposure. In vitro tests confirmed that a few of the cytomegalovirus-associated TCR beta chains recognize cytomegalovirus antigens. Immune exposure information for the cohort was limited to CMV serostatus. Linkage disequilibrium might explain the correlated functional status among segregating V segments, but an unknown experimental factor could not be ruled out. A later genetic analysis reported fewer N-insertions in productive TCRs among donors in an Asian-associated ancestry cluster than the roughly 700-donor mean. A later analysis reported that several top co-occurrence clusters appeared linked to parvovirus B19, influenza, CMV and Epstein-Barr virus. When HLA alleles, especially DR and DQ, strongly co-occurred, TCR associations were difficult to assign to individual alleles. Some IMGT-functional V segments, including TRBV6-2 and TRBV6-3, could not be told apart with the 87-base-pair reads, so those segments were excluded. A later analysis found that HLA-associated TCR beta chains were more clonally expanded and had lower generation probabilities than equally common non-associated chains. A further reported finding was that TCR beta sequences accurately predicted the HLA-A and HLA-B alleles for most subjects in the first cohort. HLA typing was unavailable for some donors at each locus, so association tests used only the typed subset. Cytomegalovirus status was reported to be diagnosed by the classifier with high specificity and sensitivity in both the original and validation cohorts. Fewer than 20 rarely observed V segments, including chromosome 9 orphons, were excluded from the earlier analysis of approximately 600 of the donors because counts were too low. An earlier analysis of 450 to 750 of the donors showed that most TCR beta V segments appeared in productive rearrangements either about 87% or about 30% of the time, which broadly matched IMGT annotations. A cluster of highly shared sequence variants was judged likely to represent a technical artifact of the sequencing pipeline.

Library generation was performed with the immunoSEQ multiplex PCR assay. For the multiplex PCR, a mixture combining 60 forward primers for TCR Vbeta segments and 13 reverse primers for TCR Jbeta segments was used. The CDR3 region of rearranged TCR beta genes was amplified from genomic DNA by a multiplex PCR assay. The Illumina HiSeq System was used to sequence the amplified TCR beta libraries as 87-base-pair reads. In the source study's methods: A later analysis counted some 74 million unique TCR beta chains across the approximately 700 repertoires, and 9.5 million to 11 million of these chains were shared by at least two donors. Raw reads were error-corrected and collapsed into unique sequences with a nearest-neighbor algorithm that merged closely related sequences to remove PCR and sequencing errors. V, D and J gene segments were assigned by aligning CDR3 sequences to IMGT reference sequences. Each retained sequence needed at least a six-nucleotide match to both a V gene segment and a J gene segment. A rearrangement was called productive if the CDR3 had no stop codons and remained in frame with V and J, and every other rearrangement was called non-productive. CDR3 was defined according to IMGT convention as the region running from the second conserved V-encoded cysteine to the conserved J-encoded phenylalanine. The earlier analysis of 450 to 750 of the donors excluded any sequence lacking an unambiguous match to a single V gene segment. An earlier analysis of about 600 of the donors called V segments functional above 56.7% productive rearrangements and segregating when the between-donor standard deviation exceeded 5%. A statistical classification framework was built to diagnose cytomegalovirus status from the catalog of TCR beta chain sequences. V and J gene assignment, in a later analysis, came from comparing TCR nucleotide sequences with IMGT/GENE-DB human TR gene sequences. The TCRdist pipeline was used in a later analysis to assign CDR3 sequences and most-parsimonious VDJ recombination scenarios. A later analysis defined each TCR beta chain by its CDR3 amino acid sequence plus V-gene family, and excluded reads lacking a unique V-gene family. As a way to deal with suspected cross-contamination and a sequencing artifact, a later analysis dropped nearly 600 nucleotide sequences that were highly shared and had low generation probability. For each public chain, a later analysis derived a clonal expansion index from normalized ranks of inferred template counts within each repertoire. In a later analysis, generation probabilities were computed with a VDJ recombination model fitted to out-of-frame rearrangements, and the resulting probabilities were checked against IGoR. In a later analysis, hypergeometric tests were used to score TCR-TCR, TCR-HLA and TCR-CMV co-occurrence, with a repertoire-size bias correction applied to TCR pairs. To estimate false discovery rates, a later analysis permuted the HLA or CMV assignments 20 times. A later analysis grouped co-occurring TCRs with DBSCAN, adding TCRdist sequence similarity when clustering within HLA-allele-positive subsets. Repertoires with fewer than 30,000 or more than 120,000 public chains were left out of co-occurrence clustering, as were about five repertoires with anomalous nucleotide sharing. In its TCRdb copy, this immuneACCESS table keeps in-frame sequences only and misses some clones. Where compared with another copy, unresolved V genes explain less than half of these, and the others have no known cause. V, J and clone size were drawn from that table, and D and trimming were deduced from the DNA. The data table for this sample lists more than 110,000 clones. The biggest ten clones account for under 3.5% of the sample.

In total, fewer than 750 healthy bone marrow donors made up the cohort. At the time of sampling, all cohort members were nominally healthy, though unrecorded immune exposures were likely present. The donor was CMV seronegative and belonged to the group of roughly 330 seronegative cohort members. Each donor provided a peripheral blood sample, and peripheral blood mononuclear cells were used for TCR beta sequencing. The Qiagen DNeasy Blood Extraction Kit was used to extract genomic DNA from the blood cell samples. The sequence links TRBV7-9 to TRBJ1-6; 9 bases in the junction line up with TRBD1. Input material: PBMCs. This receptor was obtained from a man aged 40-55 years in good health and CMV-seronegative. The DNA sequence is TGTGCCAGCAGCTTGTGGGACAGGGAGGATTCACCCCTCCACTTT. The encoded protein is CASSLWDREDSPLHF. Beyond the CDR3, the reference TRBV7-9 and TRBJ1-6 genes provide the residues; the full variable domain reads: DTGVSQNPRHKITKRGQNVTFRCDPISEHNRLYWYRQTLGQGPEFLTYFQNEAQLEKSRLLSDRFSAERPKGSFSTLEIQRTEQGDSAMYLCASSLWDREDSPLHFGNGTRLTVT.